The rows below give T cell receptor beta chains drawn from one sample of a study of identical twins. TCRdb ran MiXCR on the 5' RACE reads and lists one entry per CDR3 protein. The data hold 350,000 to 500,000 distinct CDR3 sequences, with about 18% observed a single time. Input material: naive T cells sorted from blood. These receptor sequences come from a man in his forties or fifties in good health. The CDR3 runs from the conserved cysteine through the conserved F or W. A D gene is named only where the DNA matches it firmly. Some rows mark clone size as missing; the rest say once, few, many or name a class of expanded clone.

NA	TRBV21-1	TRBJ2-6	21	many	CASSKDFDNGAIEAGANVLTF	TGTGCCAGCAGCAAAGATTTTGACAACGGAGCTATAGAGGCTGGGGCCAACGTCCTGACTTTC
NA	TRBV5-1	TRBJ2-2	14	few	CASTDRGNTGELFF	TGCGCCAGCACCGACAGAGGTAACACCGGGGAGCTGTTTTTT
TRBD2	TRBV5-1	TRBJ2-1	17	many	CASSLTWTSEFYNEQFF	TGCGCCAGCAGCTTGACTTGGACTAGCGAATTTTACAATGAGCAGTTCTTC
TRBD2	TRBV7-2	TRBJ2-2	16	few	CASSRRGLAGAGELFF	TGTGCCAGCAGTCGCCGGGGACTAGCGGGAGCCGGGGAGCTGTTTTTT
NA	TRBV5-1	TRBJ2-7	15	few	CASSKEPGHRYEQYF	TGCGCCAGCAGCAAAGAACCGGGACACAGATACGAGCAGTACTTC
TRBD2	TRBV7-9	TRBJ2-3	16	NA	CASSRGGTSVTDTQYF	TGTGCCAGCAGCCGAGGAGGAACTAGCGTAACAGATACGCAGTATTTT
NA	TRBV7-2	TRBJ2-7	14	NA	CASRRDTTYYEQYF	TGTGCCAGCAGACGGGACACGACATACTACGAGCAGTACTTC
TRBD2	TRBV11-2	TRBJ2-1	19	few	CASSLEWREGVRSYNEQFF	TGTGCCAGCAGCTTAGAATGGCGGGAGGGCGTTCGGTCCTACAATGAGCAGTTCTTC
TRBD1	TRBV6-1	TRBJ1-6	14	NA	CASSPWTGNSPLHF	TGTGCCAGCAGTCCCTGGACAGGGAATTCACCCCTCCACTTT
TRBD1	TRBV12-3/TRBV12-4	TRBJ2-4	16	many	CASRYSTGLAKNIQYF	TGTGCCAGCAGATATTCGACAGGGCTAGCCAAAAACATTCAGTACTTC